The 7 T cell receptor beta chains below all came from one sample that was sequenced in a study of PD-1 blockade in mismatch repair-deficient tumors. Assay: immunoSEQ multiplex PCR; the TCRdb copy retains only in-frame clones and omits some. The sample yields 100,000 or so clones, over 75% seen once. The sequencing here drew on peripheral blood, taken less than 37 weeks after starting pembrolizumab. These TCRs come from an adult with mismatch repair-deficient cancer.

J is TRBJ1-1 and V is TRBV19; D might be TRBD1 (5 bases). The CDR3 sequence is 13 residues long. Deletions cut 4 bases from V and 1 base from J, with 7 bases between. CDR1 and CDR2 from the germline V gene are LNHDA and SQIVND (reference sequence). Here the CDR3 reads CASSRDRNTEAFF. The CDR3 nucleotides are TGTGCCAGTAGTAGAGACAGGAACACTGAAGCTTTCTTT.

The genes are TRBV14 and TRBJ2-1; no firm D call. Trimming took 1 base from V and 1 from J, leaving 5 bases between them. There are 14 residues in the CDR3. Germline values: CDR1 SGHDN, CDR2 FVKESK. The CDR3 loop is CASSQAGSYNEQFF. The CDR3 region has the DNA TGTGCCAGCAGCCAAGCTGGTTCCTACAATGAGCAGTTCTTC.

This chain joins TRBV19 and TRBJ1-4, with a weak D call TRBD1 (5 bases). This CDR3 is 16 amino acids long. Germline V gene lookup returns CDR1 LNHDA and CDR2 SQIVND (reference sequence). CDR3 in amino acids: CVFRELCPFYDEKLFF. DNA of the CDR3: TGTGTCTTCAGGGAGTTGTGTCCCTTCTATGATGAAAAACTGTTTTTT.

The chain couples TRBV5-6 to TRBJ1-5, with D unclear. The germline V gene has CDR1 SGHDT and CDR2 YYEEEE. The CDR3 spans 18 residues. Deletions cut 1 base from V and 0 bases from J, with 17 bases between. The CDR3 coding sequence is TGTGCCAGCAGCTTGATGGGGTCAAGCGGTTATAGCAATCAGCCCCAGCATTTT. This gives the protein CASSLMGSSGYSNQPQHF.

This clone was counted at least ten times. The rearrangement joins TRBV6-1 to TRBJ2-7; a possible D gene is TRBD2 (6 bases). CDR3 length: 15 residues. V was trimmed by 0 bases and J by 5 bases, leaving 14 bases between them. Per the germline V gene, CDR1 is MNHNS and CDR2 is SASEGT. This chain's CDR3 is CASSEASGGINEQYF. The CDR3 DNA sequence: TGTGCCAGCAGTGAAGCCTCCGGCGGGATAAACGAGCAGTACTTC.

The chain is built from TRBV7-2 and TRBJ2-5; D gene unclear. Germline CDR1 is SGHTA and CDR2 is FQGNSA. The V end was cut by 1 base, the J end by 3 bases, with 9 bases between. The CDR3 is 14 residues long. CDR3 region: CASSLEPGKETQYF. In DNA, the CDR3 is TGTGCCAGCAGCTTAGAGCCTGGCAAAGAGACCCAGTACTTC.

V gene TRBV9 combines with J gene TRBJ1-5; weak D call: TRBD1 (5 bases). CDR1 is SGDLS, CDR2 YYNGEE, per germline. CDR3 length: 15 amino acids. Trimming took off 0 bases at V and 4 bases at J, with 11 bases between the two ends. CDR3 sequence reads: CASSVGFDRNQPQHF. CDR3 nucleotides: TGTGCCAGCAGCGTAGGATTCGACAGAAATCAGCCCCAGCATTTT.